The next 14 T cell receptor beta chains were all read from a single sample in a study of T-cell reconstitution after alpha-beta-depleted transplantation in children. Unique molecular identifiers were incorporated when the TCRbeta library was constructed. TCRdb re-analysed the PCR reads in MiXCR, keeping a single row per CDR3 protein. The sample lists 230,000 or so distinct CDR3 sequences, roughly a tenth seen once, with about 5.4% in the top ten. Sequencing was performed on PBMCs from the stem cell graft donor, taken from the stem cell graft. The source of these receptors is a human donor who donated a stem cell graft to a child with SCID.

This clonotype has a count of ten or more. V and J are TRBV20-1 and TRBJ1-1; D unclear. Trimming removed 3 bases at V and 5 bases at J, with 7 bases between. Germline lookup yields CDR1 DFQATT and CDR2 SNEGSKA (reference sequence). The CDR3 has 11 residues. CDR3 DNA sequence: TGCAGTGCTAGGCGAGTAACTGAAGCTTTCTTT. Translated, it gives CSARRVTEAFF.

This clonotype came up many times. This chain uses TRBV30 with TRBJ1-1; a weak D match, TRBD1 (5 bases). The CDR3 has 11 amino acids. Germline CDR1 reads GTSNPN; CDR2 reads SVGIG (reference sequence). The CDR3: CAWGGNTEAFF. CDR3 DNA: TGTGCTTGGGGCGGGAACACTGAAGCTTTCTTT.

The gene calls are TRBV25-1 and TRBJ1-1, with a tentative D call TRBD1 (6 bases). The V gene lost 8 bases and the J gene lost 4 bases, with 14 bases spanning the gap. This CDR3 comprises 13 residues. Germline CDR1 MGHDK, CDR2 SYGVNS. Here the CDR3 reads CASLQGGGTEAFF. The CDR3 coding sequence is TGTGCCAGCTTACAGGGAGGAGGCACTGAAGCTTTCTTT.

This clonotype was observed a few times. The chain is built from TRBV7-2 and TRBJ2-3; D unresolved. The CDR3 has 14 residues. The germline CDR1 and CDR2 sequences are SGHTA and FQGNSA. With 5 bases removed from V and 5 bases from J, the gap between germline ends came to 14 bases. DNA of the CDR3: TGTGCCAGCAGCAGTAACCGAAGAGAAGATACGCAGTATTTT. Amino acid sequence: CASSSNRREDTQYF.

There are many counts of this clonotype. Written as DNA, the CDR3 is TGTGCCAGCAGCTTCAGCCGGGACAGTACCTATGGCTACACCTTC. Its protein is CASSFSRDSTYGYTF. The V call is TRBV11-2, the J call TRBJ1-2, with TRBD1 matching over 7 bases. The CDR3 covers 15 residues. The germline CDR1 and CDR2 sequences are SGHAT and FQNNGV. V was pared by 3 bases and J by 4 bases, with 8 bases of the junction left unmatched.

This clonotype came up many times. The V and J genes are TRBV7-3 and TRBJ2-2; D unresolved. The V and J ends lost 3 bases and 6 bases respectively, with 5 bases between them. The CDR3 extends over 12 amino acids. Germline V gene lookup returns CDR1 SGHTA and CDR2 FQGTGA. The CDR3 spells CASSFPPGELFF. The CDR3 region has the DNA TGTGCCAGCAGCTTCCCCCCCGGGGAGCTGTTTTTT.

At least ten counts were recorded for this clonotype. This chain connects TRBV2 to TRBJ1-6; a weak D match, TRBD1 (6 bases). CDR1 is SNHLY and CDR2 is FYNNEI in the germline V gene. The CDR3 consists of 16 residues. V lost 4 bases to trimming and J lost 6 bases, with 16 bases between them. The CDR3 DNA reads TGTGCCAGCAGTGTCCAGGGGCGTTCCGGTAATTCACCCCTCCACTTT. It translates to CASSVQGRSGNSPLHF.

This clonotype was found many times. The chain is built from TRBV11-2 and TRBJ2-2; 14 positions agree with TRBD2. With V trimmed by 5 bases and J by 5 bases, 7 bases remained unmatched. Germline V lookup: CDR1 SGHAT, CDR2 FQNNGV. This CDR3 has 17 residues. In DNA form, the CDR3 reads TGTGCCAGCAGCACCAGACTAGCGGGGGGGCTGACCGGGGAGCTGTTTTTT. Protein product: CASSTRLAGGLTGELFF. Combining the CDR3 with reference TRBV11-2 and TRBJ2-2 gives the whole variable domain EAGVAQSPRYKIIEKRQSVAFWCNPISGHATLYWYQQILGQGPKLLIQFQNNGVVDDSQLPKDRFSAERLKGVDSTLKIQPAKLEDSAVYLCASSTRLAGGLTGELFFGEGSRLTVL.

Notes on this clonotype: This could be a read error, since a much larger clone is one nucleotide away. The V and J genes are TRBV5-6 and TRBJ1-1, with D uncertain. The CDR3 has 14 amino acids. The germline V gene encodes CDR1 SGHDT and CDR2 YYEEEE. V lost 4 bases to trimming and J lost 3 bases, with 13 bases between them. The CDR3 DNA reads TGTGCCAGCAGCCCCCAGGTAGCGGACACTGAAGCTTTCTTT. Its translation: CASSPQVADTEAFF.

This clonotype was counted at least ten times. The chain's CDR3 is CASSPRQGLQYF. The CDR3 DNA is TGTGCCAGCAGTCCTAGACAGGGGTTGCAGTATTTT. The chain joins TRBV6-5 to TRBJ2-3, with TRBD1 matching over 8 bases. This CDR3 has 12 residues. V shed 5 bases, J shed 11 bases, and the junction held 6 bases outside the gene matches. The germline CDR1 and CDR2 sequences are MNHEY and SVGAGI.

This clonotype came up many times. The rearrangement links TRBV27 to TRBJ2-6; D remains ambiguous. Germline CDR1 reads MNHEY; CDR2 reads SMNVEV (reference sequence). This CDR3 spans 13 amino acids. V was cut by 5 bases and J by 12 bases, with 14 bases left in between. CDR3 amino acids: CASSRNPPSVLTF. In DNA, the CDR3 is TGTGCCAGCAGTCGTAATCCCCCAAGCGTCCTGACTTTC.

This clonotype was recorded at least ten times. The chain employs TRBV4-2 and TRBJ1-4; no clear D gene. The V gene lost 0 bases and the J gene lost 15 bases, with 23 bases spanning the gap. CDR3 size: 16 residues. Germline V gives CDR1 LGHNA, CDR2 YNFKEQ. CDR3 coding DNA: TGTGCCAGCAGCCAAGATCTCGCGGCGGCCGCCCGATTGGTGTTTTTT. This translates into CASSQDLAAAARLVFF.

The sample holds many counts of this clonotype. The V call is TRBV20-1, the J call TRBJ2-3; no definite D call. Germline loops: CDR1 DFQATT, CDR2 SNEGSKA (reference sequence). V was shortened by 2 bases and J by 1 base, with 10 bases between the two germline ends. This CDR3 has 14 residues. CDR3 nucleotide sequence: TGCAGTGCTAGAAGGGCCAGCGGCACAGATACGCAGTATTTT. As protein: CSARRASGTDTQYF.

In this sample, this clonotype turned up many times. The V gene is TRBV20-1, the J gene TRBJ2-7; D possibly corresponds to TRBD1 (6 bases). V lost 5 bases to trimming and J lost 5 bases, with 19 bases between them. The CDR3 extends over 14 amino acids. The V gene's germline CDR1 is DFQATT and CDR2 SNEGSKA (reference sequence). CDR3 sequence: CSAALGTIGNEQYF. CDR3 bases: TGCAGTGCTGCCCTTGGGACAATTGGGAACGAGCAGTACTTC.